This is a list of T cell receptor beta chains from one sample in a study of cytomegalovirus exposure and HLA in healthy donors. The table came from immunoSEQ multiplex PCR; TCRdb's copy has only in-frame clones and leaves some out. Found here are 150,000 to 200,000 clones, roughly 9.5% of them singletons; the top ten hold approximately 1.4%. Input material: PBMCs. These receptors originate from a woman aged 30 to 39 in good health and CMV-seropositive. Both conserved end residues are part of each CDR3. Fields, in order: J gene, D gene, V gene, clone size, CDR3 DNA, CDR3 protein. The D gene is left open where the match is weak. Some rows mark clone size as missing; the rest say once, few, many or name a class of expanded clone.

j_gene: TRBJ2-5
d_gene: TRBD2
v_gene: TRBV5-4
abundance: few
CDR3nt: TGTGCCAGCAGCTTGTCTAGCGGGAGCCAAGAGACCCAGTACTTC
CDR3aa: CASSLSSGSQETQYF

j_gene: TRBJ1-1
d_gene: NA
v_gene: TRBV2
abundance: few
CDR3nt: TGTGCCAGCAGTACCGACAGGAACACTGAAGCTTTCTTT
CDR3aa: CASSTDRNTEAFF

j_gene: TRBJ1-3
d_gene: NA
v_gene: TRBV4-1
abundance: few
CDR3nt: TGCGCCAGCAGCCAGGGTCGGCTGTGGGGGGGCGAAAACACCATATATTTT
CDR3aa: CASSQGRLWGGENTIYF

j_gene: TRBJ2-7
d_gene: NA
v_gene: TRBV25-1
abundance: few
CDR3nt: TGTGCCAGCACCCAAGGGGGGGGATGGACCGAGCAGTACTTC
CDR3aa: CASTQGGGWTEQYF

j_gene: TRBJ1-2
d_gene: NA
v_gene: TRBV5-6
abundance: NA
CDR3nt: TGTGCCAGCGTTCGAACAGGCCTGAGGTATGGCTACACCTTC
CDR3aa: CASVRTGLRYGYTF

j_gene: TRBJ2-7
d_gene: TRBD1
v_gene: TRBV5-1
abundance: NA
CDR3nt: TGCGCCAGCTGGGACAGGTTCATCTCCTACGAGCAGTACTTC
CDR3aa: CASWDRFISYEQYF

j_gene: TRBJ2-1
d_gene: NA
v_gene: TRBV6-6
abundance: few
CDR3nt: TGTGCCAGCAGTCGACTAGACAATGAGCAGTTCTTC
CDR3aa: CASSRLDNEQFF

j_gene: TRBJ2-1
d_gene: TRBD1
v_gene: TRBV29-1
abundance: NA
CDR3nt: TGCAGCGTTAGTCCGGGACAGGGATACAATGAGCAGTTCTTC
CDR3aa: CSVSPGQGYNEQFF

j_gene: TRBJ2-7
d_gene: NA
v_gene: TRBV6-1
abundance: NA
CDR3nt: TGTGCCGGGGGCCCTCCGGGACACAGCTCCTACGAGCAGTACTTC
CDR3aa: CAGGPPGHSSYEQYF

j_gene: TRBJ1-1
d_gene: NA
v_gene: TRBV29-1
abundance: NA
CDR3nt: TGCAGCGTTGGCCGTACAGAGAACACTGAAGCTTTCTTT
CDR3aa: CSVGRTENTEAFF

j_gene: TRBJ2-1
d_gene: TRBD2
v_gene: TRBV6-5
abundance: NA
CDR3nt: TGTGCCAGCAGCCGCGGACTAGCGGGACACAATGAGCAGTTCTTC
CDR3aa: CASSRGLAGHNEQFF

j_gene: TRBJ2-6
d_gene: NA
v_gene: TRBV5-4
abundance: few
CDR3nt: TGTGCCAGCAGCCGCGGGGGCTACAACGTCCTGACTTTC
CDR3aa: CASSRGGYNVLTF

j_gene: TRBJ1-6
d_gene: TRBD1
v_gene: TRBV5-1
abundance: few
CDR3nt: TGCGCCAGCAGCTTAGGTGGACAGGGTAATTCACCCCTCCACTTT
CDR3aa: CASSLGGQGNSPLHF

j_gene: TRBJ2-5
d_gene: NA
v_gene: TRBV2
abundance: NA
CDR3nt: TGTGCCAGCAGTCTTGGAGGGACCCAGTACTTC
CDR3aa: CASSLGGTQYF

j_gene: TRBJ1-1
d_gene: NA
v_gene: TRBV5-1
abundance: few
CDR3nt: TGCGCCAGCAGCTTGGGAGGGTACGCTGAAGCTTTCTTT
CDR3aa: CASSLGGYAEAFF

j_gene: TRBJ2-1
d_gene: TRBD2
v_gene: TRBV5-1
abundance: NA
CDR3nt: TGCGCCAGCAGCCGGGGGGTGGGGCCGGGTAATGAGCAGTTCTTC
CDR3aa: CASSRGVGPGNEQFF

j_gene: TRBJ2-7
d_gene: NA
v_gene: TRBV5-1
abundance: few
CDR3nt: TGCGCCAGCAGCCCCCCGGGGGCCTACGAGCAGTACTTC
CDR3aa: CASSPPGAYEQYF